This passage covers 8 T cell receptor beta chains from one sample sequenced in a study of blood T cell repertoires in COVID-19. Profiling relied on immunoSEQ multiplex PCR, and the TCRdb table lists in-frame clones only, not all of them. The sample consists of tens of thousands of clones, 85% to 90% of them appearing once. What was sequenced was peripheral blood. These receptor sequences come from an older man with acute or convalescent COVID-19.

The V gene is TRBV25-1, the J gene TRBJ1-1; TRBD1 matches 7 bases. CDR3 length equals 14 residues. V dropped 6 bases and J dropped 3; count of bases not matched to a gene: 7. The germline gives CDR1 MGHDK, CDR2 SYGVNS. The CDR3 reads CASSRTGRDTEAFF. The CDR3 DNA is TGTGCCAGCAGCCGGACAGGAAGGGACACTGAAGCTTTCTTT.

CDR3 sequence (DNA): TGTGCCACCAGTGATTCCCGACAGTTGTATGGCTACACCTTC. It specifies CATSDSRQLYGYTF. The chain uses TRBV24-1 and TRBJ1-2; maybe TRBD1 (5 bases). CDR3 length equals 14 residues. The germline V and J ends were trimmed by 2 bases and 5 bases, with 11 bases remaining between them. Per the germline V gene, CDR1 is KGHDR and CDR2 is SFDVKD.

CDR3 protein: CASSSGGTDTQYF. The CDR3 bases are TGTGCCAGCTCTAGCGGGGGCACAGATACGCAGTATTTT. This chain joins TRBV7-8 and TRBJ2-3, with 9 bases fitting TRBD2. V shed 8 bases and J 1 base; nucleotides not matched to a gene: 1. CDR1 SGHVS and CDR2 FQNEAQ come from the germline V gene. The CDR3 runs 13 residues.

The CDR3 coding sequence is TGTGCCAGCAGCCCGTCGGCAGGGGGCAAGCAGTACTTC. Amino acid sequence: CASSPSAGGKQYF. The rearrangement links TRBV11-2 to TRBJ2-7; 8 nucleotides agree with TRBD1. The J segment lost 8 bases and the V segment lost 5 bases, leaving 8 bases of the junction unmatched. The CDR3 runs to 13 residues. From germline, CDR1 is SGHAT and CDR2 FQNNGV.

The chain carries TRBV5-5 and TRBJ1-1; D is unclear. V lost 1 base and J lost 6, with 7 bases in between. The CDR3 sequence is 12 residues long. Germline V lookup: CDR1 SGHKS, CDR2 YYEKEE (reference sequence). CDR3 sequence reads: CASSLRASEAFF. The DNA of the CDR3 is TGTGCCAGCAGCTTGAGAGCATCTGAAGCTTTCTTT.

As DNA, the CDR3 is TGTGCCAGCAGTGTCGGGGCAGGGAGGGATGAAAAACTGTTTTTT. This translates into CASSVGAGRDEKLFF. The J gene is TRBJ1-4, the V gene TRBV7-9; tentatively, D is TRBD1 (5 bases). Germline V gene sequence: CDR1 SEHNR, CDR2 FQNEAQ (reference sequence). V dropped 6 bases and J dropped 6 bases, with 17 bases sitting between them. This CDR3 spans 15 amino acids. The variable domain in full, with the rest retrieved from reference TRBV7-9 and TRBJ1-4, is DTGVSQNPRHKITKRGQNVTFRCDPISEHNRLYWYRQTLGQGPEFLTYFQNEAQLEKSRLLSDRFSAERPKGSFSTLEIQRTEQGDSAMYLCASSVGAGRDEKLFFGSGTQLSVL.

This chain joins TRBV2 and TRBJ2-7; D gene unclear. Germline values: CDR1 SNHLY, CDR2 FYNNEI. V lost 2 bases and J lost 2, with 10 bases in between. This CDR3 is 14 amino acids long. DNA of the CDR3: TGTGCCAGCAGTGAAATCGCGACAACCTACGAGCAGTACTTC. This encodes CASSEIATTYEQYF. The full variable domain, in which reference TRBV2 and TRBJ2-7 provide the parts outside the CDR3, is EPEVTQTPSHQVTQMGQEVILRCVPISNHLYFYWYRQILGQKVEFLVSFYNNEISEKSEIFDDQFSVERPDGSNFTLKIRSTKLEDSAMYFCASSEIATTYEQYFGPGTRLTVT.

This clone was observed once. The rearrangement links TRBV30 to TRBJ1-4, with D tentatively TRBD1 (5 bases). The CDR3 is 14 residues long. Looked up from germline, CDR1 is GTSNPN and CDR2 is SVGIG (reference sequence). With 0 bases removed from V and 8 bases from J, the gap between germline ends came to 13 bases. CDR3 DNA: TGTGCCTGGAGTGTCGACAGTTTTGGCGAAAAACTGTTTTTT. Protein product: CAWSVDSFGEKLFF.